The rows below give T cell receptor beta chains drawn from one sample of a study of blood T cell repertoires in COVID-19. This table comes from immunoSEQ multiplex PCR, and its TCRdb copy is limited to in-frame clones, with some not included. The sample includes just over 650,000 clones, around 90% of them seen just once. Input material: peripheral blood. These receptors were obtained from a woman aged 18-29 years with acute or convalescent COVID-19. CDR3s leave out the opening cysteine and the closing phenylalanine or tryptophan. Each record gives: J gene, V gene, CDR3 protein.

J gene: TRBJ1-2; V gene: TRBV19; CDR3 protein: ASRTNNQGGYGYT
J gene: TRBJ1-6; V gene: TRBV7-2; CDR3 protein: ASSLGGGPNSPLH
J gene: TRBJ2-3; V gene: TRBV5-1; CDR3 protein: ASRSAGTTDTQY
J gene: TRBJ2-3; V gene: TRBV29-1; CDR3 protein: SGTGQSSTDTQY
J gene: TRBJ1-2; V gene: TRBV3-1/TRBV3-2; CDR3 protein: ASSQVGGYT
J gene: TRBJ1-2; V gene: TRBV5-4; CDR3 protein: ASSPHTLDTRRT
J gene: TRBJ1-2; V gene: TRBV2; CDR3 protein: ASSATGWGYT
J gene: TRBJ1-1; V gene: TRBV9; CDR3 protein: ASSHETGGGTEAF
J gene: TRBJ2-1; V gene: TRBV5-8; CDR3 protein: ASSFSFSSYNEQF
J gene: TRBJ1-1; V gene: TRBV3-1/TRBV3-2; CDR3 protein: ASSQFWGEDTEAF
J gene: TRBJ1-2; V gene: TRBV6-5; CDR3 protein: ASTKTGFGYT
J gene: TRBJ1-2; V gene: TRBV7-2; CDR3 protein: ASTLINDRGSYGYT
J gene: TRBJ1-2; V gene: TRBV6-4; CDR3 protein: ASSDDLSNNYWGYT
J gene: TRBJ2-1; V gene: TRBV24-1; CDR3 protein: ATSAGGSSYNEQF
J gene: TRBJ2-1; V gene: TRBV29-1; CDR3 protein: SVDSYNEQF
J gene: TRBJ1-1; V gene: TRBV7-3; CDR3 protein: ASSLMGIGGRTEAF
J gene: TRBJ2-3; V gene: TRBV2; CDR3 protein: ASSEALGSGGSTDTQY
J gene: TRBJ1-5; V gene: TRBV7-2; CDR3 protein: ASSSHSGATGQPQH
J gene: TRBJ1-2; V gene: TRBV5-1; CDR3 protein: ASSMTGLGTGYT
J gene: TRBJ2-7; V gene: TRBV9; CDR3 protein: ASSSRAGGIYEQY
J gene: TRBJ1-6; V gene: TRBV27; CDR3 protein: ASSLSHPGTGKSLH
J gene: TRBJ2-7; V gene: TRBV6-5; CDR3 protein: ASRSRGLADYEQY
J gene: TRBJ1-3; V gene: TRBV7-8; CDR3 protein: ASSQPGRGTWRNTIY
J gene: TRBJ2-3; V gene: TRBV5-1; CDR3 protein: ASSFRGADTQY
J gene: TRBJ2-7; V gene: TRBV2; CDR3 protein: ASRGGQGQHEQY
J gene: TRBJ1-1; V gene: TRBV12-3/TRBV12-4; CDR3 protein: AITGGTEAF
J gene: TRBJ2-7; V gene: TRBV27; CDR3 protein: ASSLGGQSYEQY
J gene: TRBJ2-7; V gene: TRBV7-2; CDR3 protein: ASSSPGVTYEQY
J gene: TRBJ1-2; V gene: TRBV12-3/TRBV12-4; CDR3 protein: ASSLNTDYGYT
J gene: TRBJ2-7; V gene: TRBV20-1; CDR3 protein: SASGLAISYEQY
J gene: TRBJ1-2; V gene: TRBV6-5; CDR3 protein: ASSRGQGDYT
J gene: TRBJ1-1; V gene: TRBV3-1/TRBV3-2; CDR3 protein: ASSQKVGADTEAF
J gene: TRBJ1-1; V gene: TRBV7-9; CDR3 protein: ASSPFTGGFFEAF
J gene: TRBJ2-2; V gene: TRBV20-1; CDR3 protein: SASNERTGWVGELF
J gene: TRBJ2-7; V gene: TRBV5-1; CDR3 protein: APGRSSYEQY
J gene: TRBJ1-1; V gene: TRBV27; CDR3 protein: ASNQGTEAF
J gene: TRBJ1-5; V gene: TRBV21-1; CDR3 protein: ASSREDYSNQPQH
J gene: TRBJ1-2; V gene: TRBV29-1; CDR3 protein: SVETGGGYT
J gene: TRBJ2-1; V gene: TRBV11-2; CDR3 protein: ASSVSDRMRSNEQF
J gene: TRBJ1-1; V gene: TRBV9; CDR3 protein: ASSVGTNTEAF
J gene: TRBJ2-1; V gene: TRBV4-1; CDR3 protein: ASTPREGLAVGNEQF
J gene: TRBJ1-5; V gene: TRBV27; CDR3 protein: ASSFSGGSNQPQH
J gene: TRBJ2-5; V gene: TRBV5-1; CDR3 protein: ASSLLRAEVETQY
J gene: TRBJ1-5; V gene: TRBV30; CDR3 protein: AWSGQAFRNQPQH
J gene: TRBJ2-5; V gene: TRBV5-1; CDR3 protein: ASSSGGGYETQY
J gene: TRBJ2-7; V gene: TRBV3-1/TRBV3-2; CDR3 protein: ASSQEGLAESYEQY
J gene: TRBJ2-7; V gene: TRBV29-1; CDR3 protein: SVEHRDRGYYEQY
J gene: TRBJ2-2; V gene: TRBV7-2; CDR3 protein: ASSLEGRISHGELF
J gene: TRBJ2-3; V gene: TRBV2; CDR3 protein: ASTRLAGGPADTQY
J gene: TRBJ1-2; V gene: TRBV2; CDR3 protein: ASSSLENYGYT
J gene: TRBJ1-3; V gene: TRBV11-2; CDR3 protein: ASSLAGTLAGNTIY
J gene: TRBJ2-5; V gene: TRBV12-3/TRBV12-4; CDR3 protein: ASTWGSIETQY
J gene: TRBJ2-3; V gene: TRBV2; CDR3 protein: ASSPGGVPITDTQY
J gene: TRBJ1-1; V gene: TRBV28; CDR3 protein: ASTGLNTEAF
J gene: TRBJ1-2; V gene: TRBV10-3; CDR3 protein: AIAPLGQGSDYGYT